This T cell receptor beta chain was profiled in a study of cytomegalovirus exposure and HLA in healthy donors. The CDR3 is made up of 15 amino acids. The V gene end was trimmed by 0 bases and the J gene end by 4 bases; junction bases not matched to a gene: 4. Germline CDR1 reads KGHSH; CDR2 reads LQKENI. The PCR had 60 Vbeta and 13 Jbeta primers. The method was immunoSEQ multiplex PCR; TCRdb's version includes in-frame clones alone and lacks a portion of them. The sample holds about 150,000 clones, 65% to 90% seen once. The chain has TRBV18 and TRBJ2-7, with 9 bases matching TRBD2. This TCR was recovered from a woman in her 30s in good health and CMV-seronegative. The sequenced material came from PBMCs. The CDR3 coding sequence is TGTGCCAGCTCACCACCGATAACTAGCGGGTACGAGCAGTACTTC. It translates to CASSPPITSGYEQYF. Drawing the rest from reference TRBV18 and TRBJ2-7, the complete variable domain is NAGVMQNPRHLVRRRGQEARLRCSPMKGHSHVYWYRQLPEEGLKFMVYLQKENIIDESGMPKERFSAEFPKEGPSILRIQQVVRGDSAAYFCASSPPITSGYEQYFGPGTRLTVT.